This entry lists 18 T cell receptor beta chains sequenced from one sample in a study of T cells in Graves' hyperthyroidism and ophthalmopathy. Template material for amplifying TCR beta CDR3 regions consisted of RNA transcripts. First-round RT-PCR with HTBI primers amplified the TCR CDR3 region. TCRdb passed the multiplex PCR reads through MiXCR, listing each CDR3 protein once. The data hold about 360,000 distinct CDR3 sequences, with approximately 14% observed a single time. Sequencing was done on a sample of blood. All receptors come from a woman younger than 35 with Graves' hyperthyroidism that later progressed to Graves' ophthalmopathy.

V is TRBV27 and J is TRBJ2-7; 9 nucleotides match TRBD1. Germline CDR1 and CDR2: MNHEY and SMNVEV (reference sequence). The J segment lost 4 bases and the V segment lost 3 bases, leaving 7 bases of the junction unmatched. The CDR3 covers 15 residues. Here the CDR3 reads CASSFRGTGLYEQYF. The CDR3 coding sequence is TGTGCCAGCAGTTTCCGCGGGACAGGGCTATACGAGCAGTACTTC.

This clonotype has just a few counts. The gene calls are TRBV4-3 and TRBJ2-2, with 15 nucleotides matching TRBD2. CDR1 is LGHNA, CDR2 YSLEER, per germline. Trimming took 3 bases from V and 6 from J; bases not matched to a gene: 2. The CDR3 sequence is 16 residues long. The CDR3 loop is CASSQGLAGGAGELFF. The CDR3 nucleotides are TGCGCCAGCAGCCAGGGACTAGCGGGAGGAGCCGGGGAGCTGTTTTTT.

The gene calls are TRBV4-3 and TRBJ1-6; TRBD1 matches at 11 bases. V dropped 3 bases and J dropped 9; count of bases not matched to a gene: 7. The germline gives CDR1 LGHNA, CDR2 YSLEER. The CDR3 totals 16 residues. In nucleotides, the CDR3 is TGCGCCAGCAGCCACCCCCCGGGACAGGGGGTTTCACCCCTCCACTTT. This codes for CASSHPPGQGVSPLHF.

This clonotype was picked up many times. J is TRBJ2-1 and V is TRBV2, with D unclear. Germline values: CDR1 SNHLY, CDR2 FYNNEI. V was trimmed by 6 bases and J by 0 bases, leaving 12 bases between them. CDR3 size: 15 residues. CDR3 sequence reads: CASRGNGGSYNEQFF. The CDR3, as DNA: TGTGCCAGCAGGGGCAACGGCGGCTCCTACAATGAGCAGTTCTTC. Variable domain in full (rest from reference TRBV2 and TRBJ2-1): EPEVTQTPSHQVTQMGQEVILRCVPISNHLYFYWYRQILGQKVEFLVSFYNNEISEKSEIFDDQFSVERPDGSNFTLKIRSTKLEDSAMYFCASRGNGGSYNEQFFGPGTRLTVL.

On this clonotype itself: This could be a read error, since a much larger clone is one nucleotide away. V usage is TRBV2 and J usage is TRBJ2-1; D unclear. The CDR3 loop spans 13 amino acids. CDR1 and CDR2 from the germline V gene are SNHLY and FYNNEI. V lost 6 bases and J lost 9, with 15 bases in between. The CDR3 spells CASSGRSVLEQFF. CDR3 DNA: TGTGCCAGCAGCGGAAGGTCGGTTCTTGAGCAGTTCTTC.

This clonotype has a count of ten or more. This chain uses TRBV2 with TRBJ1-1; TRBD1 matches 7 bases. The CDR3 is 14 amino acids. V gave up 4 bases and J gave up 4 bases; unmatched junction bases: 6. Germline V gene lookup returns CDR1 SNHLY and CDR2 FYNNEI. The CDR3 DNA follows: TGTGCCAGCAGTGGTCGGCAGGGGGGCACTGAAGCTTTCTTT. Amino acid sequence: CASSGRQGGTEAFF.

The genes are TRBV4-3 and TRBJ2-2; 10 bases agree with TRBD2. V trimming: 3 bases; J trimming: 1 base; junction bases outside the gene matches: 8. The CDR3 is 18 amino acids. CDR1 is LGHNA and CDR2 is YSLEER in the germline V gene. The CDR3 reads CASSHGGSGRGNTGELFF. The CDR3 DNA reads as TGCGCCAGCAGCCACGGGGGAAGCGGGAGGGGGAACACCGGGGAGCTGTTTTTT.

Many counts were recorded for this clonotype. V usage is TRBV30 and J usage is TRBJ2-1; D may be TRBD2 (5 bases). Trimming stripped 2 bases from V and 0 bases from J, with 17 bases between. Germline V lookup: CDR1 GTSNPN, CDR2 SVGIG (reference sequence). The CDR3 length is 17 residues. The CDR3 loop reads CAWSPLKLVHSYNEQFF. The CDR3 bases are TGTGCCTGGAGTCCCCTTAAACTAGTTCACTCCTACAATGAGCAGTTCTTC.

This chain joins TRBV6-2 or TRBV6-3 and TRBJ2-7; TRBD2 aligns across 9 bases. CDR1 is MNHEY, CDR2 SVGEGT, per germline. The CDR3 contains 15 residues. V dropped 6 bases and J dropped 3; count of bases not matched to a gene: 9. As DNA, the CDR3 is TGTGCCAGCAGCGCCCCGGGACTAGCTGGCTACGAGCAGTACTTC. It specifies CASSAPGLAGYEQYF.

This clonotype was recorded at least ten times. As DNA, the CDR3 is TGTGCCAGTACCAAGGGAGACAGGGGGCGGATGAACACTGAAGCTTTCTTT. Protein product: CASTKGDRGRMNTEAFF. V and J are TRBV19 and TRBJ1-1, with 10 positions matching TRBD1. V lost 7 bases, J lost 0 bases, and 11 bases stayed unmatched. CDR3 length equals 17 residues. From germline, CDR1 is LNHDA and CDR2 SQIVND (reference sequence).

This clonotype turned up a few times. V is TRBV19 and J is TRBJ1-1, with D unclear. The V gene's germline CDR1 is LNHDA and CDR2 SQIVND (reference sequence). V was clipped by 9 bases and J by 3 bases, with 20 bases between them. CDR3 length: 15 amino acids. Here the CDR3 reads CASGSGGGLDTEAFF. The CDR3 bases are TGTGCCAGCGGATCCGGTGGCGGGTTAGACACTGAAGCTTTCTTT.

This clonotype was counted between two and nine times. V usage is TRBV7-8 and J usage is TRBJ2-7; D is ambiguous. Germline V gene sequence: CDR1 SGHVS, CDR2 FQNEAQ. This CDR3 comprises 14 residues. Trimming left V 5 bases short and J 0 bases short, with 11 bases between. CDR3 region: CASSNRKSSYEQYF. CDR3 bases: TGTGCCAGCAGCAATCGGAAGAGCTCCTACGAGCAGTACTTC. Full variable domain (missing parts from reference TRBV7-8 and TRBJ2-7): GAGVSQSPRYKVAKRGQDVALRCDPISGHVSLFWYQQALGQGPEFLTYFQNEAQLDKSGLPSDRFFAERPEGSVSTLKIQRTQQEDSAVYLCASSNRKSSYEQYFGPGTRLTVT.

In this sample, this clonotype turned up many times. The CDR3 nucleotides are TGCAGTGCCCACCGACAGGGGGCGTCCACCGGGGAGCTGTTTTTT. Its translation is CSAHRQGASTGELFF. The chain couples TRBV20-1 to TRBJ2-2, with TRBD1 matching over 10 bases. CDR3 length: 15 residues. With 6 bases clipped from V and 4 bases from J, the junction kept 8 bases outside the gene matches. Germline CDR1 DFQATT, CDR2 SNEGSKA (reference sequence).

There are many counts of this clonotype. The rearrangement links TRBV7-9 to TRBJ1-4; 8 bases line up with TRBD1. The J segment lost 8 bases and the V segment lost 5 bases, leaving 4 bases of the junction unmatched. The length of the CDR3 is 13 residues. Germline lookup yields CDR1 SEHNR and CDR2 FQNEAQ (reference sequence). The CDR3 nucleotides are TGTGCCAGCAGCCTTGGACAGGGCGAAAAACTGTTTTTT. It specifies CASSLGQGEKLFF.

This clonotype was detected a few times. This chain uses TRBV15 with TRBJ2-1; D is unresolved. CDR3 length: 15 amino acids. Per the germline V gene, CDR1 is LNHNV and CDR2 is YYDKDF (reference sequence). The V and J ends lost 1 base and 9 bases respectively, with 16 bases between them. The CDR3 coding sequence is TGTGCCACCAGCAGAGTATCTGGTAGCCTTCTTGAGCAGTTCTTC. Amino acid sequence: CATSRVSGSLLEQFF.

This clonotype was counted many times. The gene calls are TRBV5-1 and TRBJ2-3; 8 nucleotides line up with TRBD2. Germline CDR1 SGHRS, CDR2 YFSETQ. CDR3 length: 17 amino acids. With V trimmed by 3 bases and J by 3 bases, 12 bases remained unmatched. The CDR3 bases are TGCGCCAGCAGCTCCCAGGGAGCGGGGGTCGTTACAGATACGCAGTATTTT. Translating it yields CASSSQGAGVVTDTQYF.

This clonotype was seen ten or more times. J is TRBJ2-3 and V is TRBV28; 7 nucleotides line up with TRBD1. Germline V lookup: CDR1 MDHEN, CDR2 SYDVKM. The CDR3 is 15 amino acids. The junction had 6 bases not matched to a gene; V was cut back by 5 bases and J by 1 base. The CDR3 sequence is CASSPNRGGTDTQYF. CDR3 DNA: TGTGCCAGCAGTCCCAACAGGGGCGGCACAGATACGCAGTATTTT.

The chain carries TRBV7-3 and TRBJ2-1; 7 bases agree with TRBD2. Germline V CDR1 and CDR2: SGHTA, FQGTGA. V was clipped by 4 bases and J by 4 bases; unmatched bases: 10. This CDR3 spans 16 amino acids. The DNA for the CDR3 is TGTGCCAGCAGCTCAGAGACTAGCTTCGGTTACAATGAGCAGTTCTTC. Its protein product is CASSSETSFGYNEQFF. Full variable domain (outside the CDR3, taken from reference TRBV7-3 and TRBJ2-1): GAGVSQTPSNKVTEKGKYVELRCDPISGHTALYWYRQSLGQGPEFLIYFQGTGAADDSGLPNDRFFAVRPEGSVSTLKIQRTERGDSAVYLCASSSETSFGYNEQFFGPGTRLTVL.